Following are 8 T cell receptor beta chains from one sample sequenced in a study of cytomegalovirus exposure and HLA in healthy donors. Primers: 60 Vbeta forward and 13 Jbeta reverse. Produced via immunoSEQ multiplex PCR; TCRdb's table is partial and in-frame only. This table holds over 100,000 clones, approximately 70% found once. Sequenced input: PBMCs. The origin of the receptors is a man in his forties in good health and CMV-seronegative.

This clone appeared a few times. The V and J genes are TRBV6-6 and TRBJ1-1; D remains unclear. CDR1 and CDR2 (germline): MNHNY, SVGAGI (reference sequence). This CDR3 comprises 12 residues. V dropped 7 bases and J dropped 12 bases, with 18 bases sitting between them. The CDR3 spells CASNPGYTESFF. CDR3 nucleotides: TGTGCCAGCAATCCAGGATACACCGAATCTTTCTTT.

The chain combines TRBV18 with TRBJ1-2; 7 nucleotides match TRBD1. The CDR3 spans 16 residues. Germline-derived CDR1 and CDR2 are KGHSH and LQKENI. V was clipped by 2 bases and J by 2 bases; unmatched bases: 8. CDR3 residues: CASSPVTGETNYGYTF. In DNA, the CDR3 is TGTGCCAGCTCACCAGTAACAGGGGAGACGAACTATGGCTACACCTTC.

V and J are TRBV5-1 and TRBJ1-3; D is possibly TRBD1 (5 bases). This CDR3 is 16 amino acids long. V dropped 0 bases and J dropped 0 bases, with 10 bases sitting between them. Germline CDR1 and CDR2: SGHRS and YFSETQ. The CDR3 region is CASSLAGGDSGNTIYF. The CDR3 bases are TGCGCCAGCAGCTTGGCCGGGGGGGACTCTGGAAACACCATATATTTT.

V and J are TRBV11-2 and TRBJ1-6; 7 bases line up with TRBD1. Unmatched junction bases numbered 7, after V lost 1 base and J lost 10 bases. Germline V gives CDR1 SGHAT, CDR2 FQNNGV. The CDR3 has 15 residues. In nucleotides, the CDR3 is TGTGCCAGCAGCTTAGGCGAGACAGGGTACTCACCCCTCCACTTT. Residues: CASSLGETGYSPLHF.

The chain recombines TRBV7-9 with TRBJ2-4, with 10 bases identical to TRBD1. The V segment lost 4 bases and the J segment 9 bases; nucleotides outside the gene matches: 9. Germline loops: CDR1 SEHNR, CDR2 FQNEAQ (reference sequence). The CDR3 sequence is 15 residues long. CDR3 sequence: CASSSLSRDRGIQYF. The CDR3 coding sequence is TGTGCCAGCAGCTCCCTTTCCCGGGACAGGGGCATTCAGTACTTC.

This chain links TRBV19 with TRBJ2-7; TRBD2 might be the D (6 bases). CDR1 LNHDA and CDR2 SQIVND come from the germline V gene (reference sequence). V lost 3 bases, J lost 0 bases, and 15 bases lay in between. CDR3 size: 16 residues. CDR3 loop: CASSIRFERVSYEQYF. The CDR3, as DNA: TGTGCCAGTAGTATCCGTTTTGAGCGGGTCTCCTACGAGCAGTACTTC. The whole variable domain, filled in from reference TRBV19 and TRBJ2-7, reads DGGITQSPKYLFRKEGQNVTLSCEQNLNHDAMYWYRQDPGQGLRLIYYSQIVNDFQKGDIAEGYSVSREKKESFPLTVTSAQKNPTAFYLCASSIRFERVSYEQYFGPGTRLTVT.

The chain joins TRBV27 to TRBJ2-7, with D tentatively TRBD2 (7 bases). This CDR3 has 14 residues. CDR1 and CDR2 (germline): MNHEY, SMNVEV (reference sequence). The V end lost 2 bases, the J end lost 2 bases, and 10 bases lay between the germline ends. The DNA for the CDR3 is TGTGCCAGCAGTTTAAGGGGGGGCCCCTACGAGCAGTACTTC. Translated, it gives CASSLRGGPYEQYF.

CDR3 in amino acids: CASSLSGGPETQYF. The CDR3, as DNA: TGTGCCAGCAGCTTGTCAGGGGGGCCCGAGACCCAGTACTTC. The gene calls are TRBV5-6 and TRBJ2-5, with a possible D match to TRBD1 (7 bases). The CDR3 totals 14 residues. V was cut by 1 base and J by 5 bases, with 12 bases left in between. Germline CDR1 SGHDT, CDR2 YYEEEE.